A selection of T cell receptor beta chains follows, all from one sample in a study of Ad26.COV2.S vaccination and SARS-CoV-2 variants. The table came from immunoSEQ multiplex PCR; TCRdb's copy has only in-frame clones and leaves some out. The repertoire holds hundreds of thousands of clones, with about 90% as singletons. Sequencing used peripheral blood, obtained in a trial of Ad26.COV2.S vaccine versus placebo. The source of these receptors is a person between 18 and 60 years old who received the Ad26.COV2.S COVID-19 vaccine or a placebo. Both conserved end residues are part of each CDR3. The D gene is left open where the match is weak. Size tells how often a clone was seen (once, few, many) or the class of an expanded clone, and some rows leave it out.

V gene,D gene,clone size,J gene,CDR3 protein,CDR3 DNA
TRBV18,.,.,TRBJ1-4,CASSPSTGRGNEKLFF,TGTGCCAGCTCACCTTCCACGGGCAGGGGTAATGAAAAACTGTTTTTT
TRBV3-1/TRBV3-2,TRBD2,.,TRBJ2-5,CASSQPGLGYETQYF,TGTGCCAGCAGCCAACCGGGACTAGGTTATGAGACCCAGTACTTC
TRBV27,.,.,TRBJ1-5,CASRGHLNQPQHF,TGTGCCAGCCGTGGGCACCTTAATCAGCCCCAGCATTTT
TRBV6-2/TRBV6-3,.,.,TRBJ2-3,CASSFVGLRTDTQYF,TGTGCCAGCAGTTTCGTGGGTTTGCGCACAGATACGCAGTATTTT
TRBV12-3/TRBV12-4,TRBD1,.,TRBJ1-1,CASRQGARTEAFF,TGTGCCAGCAGGCAGGGGGCTAGGACTGAAGCTTTCTTT
TRBV7-6,.,few,TRBJ2-7,CASSAGAREQYF,TGTGCCAGCAGCGCGGGGGCTCGCGAGCAGTACTTC
TRBV12-5,.,.,TRBJ2-3,CASGLTTSTDTQYF,TGTGCTAGTGGTCTGACAACTAGCACAGATACGCAGTATTTT
TRBV6-2/TRBV6-3,TRBD1,.,TRBJ2-7,CASSYGQGATYEQYF,TGTGCCAGCAGTTACGGACAGGGGGCTACCTACGAGCAGTACTTC
TRBV5-6,.,.,TRBJ1-6,CASRGPNNSPLHF,TGTGCCAGCAGAGGGCCGAATAATTCACCCCTCCACTTT
TRBV6-5,.,.,TRBJ2-7,CASTSPGYEQYF,TGTGCCAGCACCTCCCCTGGTTACGAGCAGTACTTC
TRBV9,.,.,TRBJ2-5,CASSVAANSGETQYF,TGTGCCAGCAGCGTTGCAGCCAACTCAGGAGAGACCCAGTACTTC
TRBV18,.,.,TRBJ2-5,CASSPRTTTRETQYF,TGTGCCAGCTCACCAAGGACTACCACCCGGGAGACCCAGTACTTC
TRBV10-2,TRBD2,.,TRBJ2-3,CASRLAGGSTDTQYF,TGCGCCAGCAGACTAGCGGGGGGAAGCACAGATACGCAGTATTTT
TRBV10-2,TRBD2,once,TRBJ2-3,CASSEVGGGTTDTQYF,TGCGCCAGCAGTGAGGTTGGCGGGGGGACCACAGATACGCAGTATTTT
TRBV29-1,.,.,TRBJ1-2,CSVDAASVDSYGYTF,TGCAGCGTTGACGCTGCGTCAGTCGATTCCTATGGCTACACCTTC
TRBV15,TRBD1,.,TRBJ2-7,CATSRGLTGGDYEQYF,TGTGCCACCAGCAGAGGTTTAACAGGGGGCGATTACGAGCAGTACTTC
TRBV2,TRBD1,.,TRBJ1-4,CASRLRDRGYEKLFF,TGTGCCAGCAGACTCCGGGACAGGGGATATGAAAAACTGTTTTTT
TRBV19,TRBD1,.,TRBJ1-1,CASSTGKGARTWTEAFF,TGTGCCAGTAGTACGGGTAAGGGGGCTCGTACGTGGACTGAAGCTTTCTTT
TRBV10-3,TRBD1,.,TRBJ2-7,CAINEPGGASYEQYF,TGTGCCATCAATGAACCAGGGGGCGCGTCCTACGAGCAGTACTTC
TRBV6-5,.,.,TRBJ1-2,CATLGVIDYGYTF,TGTGCCACCTTGGGCGTTATCGACTATGGCTACACCTTC
TRBV7-2,TRBD2,.,TRBJ2-1,CASSLVGAGGLNEQFF,TGTGCCAGCAGCTTAGTGGGCGCGGGGGGGCTAAATGAGCAGTTCTTC
TRBV7-2,.,.,TRBJ1-5,CASSLAGSGFGPQHF,TGTGCCAGCAGCTTAGCGGGATCAGGTTTTGGACCCCAGCATTTT
TRBV27,.,.,TRBJ2-1,CASKRGSYNEQFF,TGTGCCAGCAAACGGGGGTCCTACAATGAGCAGTTCTTC
TRBV6-5,.,.,TRBJ2-5,CASRDRSQGQETQYF,TGTGCCAGCAGGGACCGGTCACAGGGACAAGAGACCCAGTACTTC
TRBV6-2/TRBV6-3,.,.,TRBJ1-2,CASSLQDNYGYTF,TGTGCCAGCAGTTTACAGGACAACTATGGCTACACCTTC
TRBV5-4,.,.,TRBJ2-7,CASSHSSTYEQYF,TGTGCCAGCAGCCATTCCAGCACCTACGAGCAGTACTTC
TRBV19,.,.,TRBJ1-1,CASSIGSVMTEAFF,TGTGCCAGTAGTATAGGGTCTGTAATGACTGAAGCTTTCTTT
TRBV19,TRBD1,.,TRBJ1-6,CASSSRTGGYNSPLHF,TGTGCCAGTAGTAGCCGGACAGGGGGATATAATTCACCCCTCCACTTT
TRBV6-5,TRBD1,.,TRBJ2-2,CASSYGDRVPTGELFF,TGTGCCAGCAGTTACGGGGACAGGGTCCCCACCGGGGAGCTGTTTTTT
TRBV13,TRBD2,.,TRBJ2-5,CASRTSGGTGTQYF,TGTGCCAGTAGGACTAGCGGGGGGACCGGGACCCAGTACTTC
TRBV18,.,.,TRBJ2-3,CASSPRRGDTQYF,TGTGCCAGCTCACCACGGCGCGGCGATACGCAGTATTTT
TRBV6-4,TRBD2,.,TRBJ2-5,CASRRTSQETQYF,TGTGCCAGCAGACGGACTAGTCAAGAGACCCAGTACTTC
TRBV25-1,.,.,TRBJ1-2,CASSGRGWGGYTF,TGTGCCAGCAGTGGGCGGGGATGGGGTGGCTACACCTTC
TRBV6-5,.,.,TRBJ1-1,CASRAEMLNTEAFF,TGTGCCAGCAGGGCGGAGATGTTGAACACTGAAGCTTTCTTT
TRBV19,.,.,TRBJ1-6,CASSIGSTGTYNSPLHF,TGTGCCAGTAGTATTGGTTCAACCGGGACGTATAATTCACCCCTCCACTTT
TRBV5-1,.,.,TRBJ2-5,CASSSMVPQETQYF,TGCGCCAGCAGCTCCATGGTCCCGCAAGAGACCCAGTACTTC
TRBV28,TRBD1,.,TRBJ1-3,CASSSGTGVRSGNTIYF,TGTGCCAGCAGTTCCGGGACAGGGGTGCGCTCTGGAAACACCATATATTTT
TRBV7-2,.,.,TRBJ2-3,CASSLGSGDTQYF,TGTGCCAGCAGCTTAGGCTCGGGGGATACGCAGTATTTT
TRBV7-6,.,.,TRBJ1-1,CASSLGGVTEAFF,TGTGCCAGCAGCTTAGGGGGGGTCACTGAAGCTTTCTTT
TRBV5-1,TRBD1,.,TRBJ1-4,CASSFGTGSEKLFF,TGCGCCAGCAGCTTCGGGACAGGGAGTGAAAAACTGTTTTTT
TRBV7-8,.,.,TRBJ2-2,CASSVRTGNTGELFF,TGTGCCAGCAGCGTTCGAACAGGGAACACCGGGGAGCTGTTTTTT
TRBV21-1,.,.,TRBJ2-7,CASSKVKRGGAYEQYF,TGTGCCAGCAGCAAGGTCAAGCGGGGTGGCGCCTACGAGCAGTACTTC
TRBV6-4,.,.,TRBJ2-7,CASTTGSAYEQYF,TGTGCCAGCACCACAGGGTCGGCCTACGAGCAGTACTTC
TRBV20-1,.,.,TRBJ2-7,CSASQGAYEQYF,TGCAGTGCTAGTCAGGGTGCCTACGAGCAGTACTTC
TRBV5-5,TRBD2,.,TRBJ2-7,CASSLGTSGGYEQYF,TGTGCCAGCAGCCTTGGGACTAGCGGGGGCTACGAGCAGTACTTC
TRBV20-1,TRBD1,.,TRBJ1-5,CSANEFGTGGNQPQHF,TGCAGTGCTAATGAATTTGGGACAGGGGGCAATCAGCCCCAGCATTTT
TRBV5-6,.,.,TRBJ2-7,CASSLAVRENTYEQYF,TGTGCCAGCAGCTTGGCAGTGCGGGAAAATACCTACGAGCAGTACTTC
TRBV28,.,.,TRBJ1-2,CASSSDTYGYTF,TGTGCCAGCAGCTCTGACACCTATGGCTACACCTTC
TRBV5-1,TRBD1,few,TRBJ2-2,CASSPGTVNTGELFF,TGCGCCAGCAGCCCCGGGACAGTGAACACCGGGGAGCTGTTTTTT
TRBV6-6,.,.,TRBJ2-3,CASSYVGREGQYF,TGTGCCAGCAGTTACGTGGGGAGAGAGGGGCAGTATTTT
TRBV24-1,.,.,TRBJ2-7,CATSQRPFYEQYF,TGTGCCACCAGCCAGCGCCCTTTCTACGAGCAGTACTTC
TRBV28,.,once,TRBJ2-1,CASSFLASINNEQFF,TGTGCCAGCAGTTTTCTTGCTAGTATTAACAATGAGCAGTTCTTC
TRBV11-3,.,.,TRBJ2-3,CASSLDGYGDTQYF,TGTGCCAGCAGCTTAGACGGATATGGAGATACGCAGTATTTT